This T cell receptor beta chain was observed in a study of a mutant IDH1 vaccine in newly diagnosed glioma. In the study overall: The start of vaccination came 4-6 weeks after radiotherapy alone, or with temozolomide cycles. Before enrollment, the patients had been treated with radiotherapy alone, temozolomide alone, or both together. Most of them had received both.

CDR1 LNHNV and CDR2 YYDKDF come from the germline V gene (reference sequence). This CDR3 is built from 14 residues. Trimming cost V 6 bases and J 2 bases, with 8 bases left between them. Sequenced by immunoSEQ multiplex PCR; TCRdb stores in-frame clones only, minus some. The data contain 100,000 to 120,000 clones, 90% of them seen just once; the ten biggest clones take up around 0.61%. Time point meaning: week 11, during vaccination. Vaccination comprised doses that each held 300 ug of mutant IDH1 20-mer peptide, plus topical imiquimod. Donors had new WHO grade 3 or 4 IDH1-mutant, ATRX-lost astrocytomas. Points on this clone: Its matching antigen is unknown.

The receptor was isolated from a woman in her forties or fifties with glioma. Sequenced here: PBMCs, sampled from a glioma patient whose treatment included an IDH1 peptide vaccine. V is TRBV15 and J is TRBJ1-6; D ambiguous. The CDR3 protein is CATRERPYNSPLHF. Written as DNA, the CDR3 is TGTGCCACCAGGGAGCGACCCTATAATTCACCCCTCCACTTT.